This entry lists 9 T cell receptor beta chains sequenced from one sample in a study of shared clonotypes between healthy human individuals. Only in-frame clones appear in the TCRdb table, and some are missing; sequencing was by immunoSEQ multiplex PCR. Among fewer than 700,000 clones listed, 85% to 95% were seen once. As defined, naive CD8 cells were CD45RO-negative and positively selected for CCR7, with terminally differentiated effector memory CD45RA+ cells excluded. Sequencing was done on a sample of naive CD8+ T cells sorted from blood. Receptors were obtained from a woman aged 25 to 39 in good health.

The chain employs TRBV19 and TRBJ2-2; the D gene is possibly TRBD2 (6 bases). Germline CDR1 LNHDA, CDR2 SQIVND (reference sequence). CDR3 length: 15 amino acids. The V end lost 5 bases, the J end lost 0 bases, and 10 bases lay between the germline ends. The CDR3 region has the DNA TGTGCCAGTAGTCCCAGGAGGGCGAACACCGGGGAGCTGTTTTTT. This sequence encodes CASSPRRANTGELFF.

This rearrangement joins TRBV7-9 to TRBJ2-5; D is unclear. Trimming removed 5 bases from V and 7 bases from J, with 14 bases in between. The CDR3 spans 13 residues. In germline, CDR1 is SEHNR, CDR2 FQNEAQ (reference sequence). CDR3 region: CASSPEPVGTQYF. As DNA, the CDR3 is TGTGCCAGCAGCCCAGAACCCGTCGGGACCCAGTACTTC.

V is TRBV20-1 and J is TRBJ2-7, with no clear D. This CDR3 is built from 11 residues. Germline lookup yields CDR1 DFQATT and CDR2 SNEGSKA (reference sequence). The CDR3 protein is CSSRSTNEQYF. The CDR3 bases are TGCAGCAGCAGATCCACCAACGAGCAGTACTTC.

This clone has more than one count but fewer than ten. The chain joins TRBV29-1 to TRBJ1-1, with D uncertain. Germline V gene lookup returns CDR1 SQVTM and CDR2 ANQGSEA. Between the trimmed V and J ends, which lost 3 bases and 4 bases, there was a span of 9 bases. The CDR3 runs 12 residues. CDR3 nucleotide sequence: TGCAGCGTTGATTCCAGCGTCACTGAAGCTTTCTTT. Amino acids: CSVDSSVTEAFF.

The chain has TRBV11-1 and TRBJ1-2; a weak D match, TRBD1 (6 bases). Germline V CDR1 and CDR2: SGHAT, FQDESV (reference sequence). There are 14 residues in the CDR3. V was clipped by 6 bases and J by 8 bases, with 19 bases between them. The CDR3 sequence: CASSSTGTYNGYTF. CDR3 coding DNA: TGTGCCAGCAGTTCCACCGGGACATATAACGGCTACACCTTC.

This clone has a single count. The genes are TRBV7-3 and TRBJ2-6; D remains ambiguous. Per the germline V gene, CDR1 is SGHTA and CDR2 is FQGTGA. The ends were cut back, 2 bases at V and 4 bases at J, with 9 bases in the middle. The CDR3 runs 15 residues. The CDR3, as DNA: TGTGCCAGCAGCTTACTACCTACCGGGGCCAACGTCCTGACTTTC. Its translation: CASSLLPTGANVLTF.

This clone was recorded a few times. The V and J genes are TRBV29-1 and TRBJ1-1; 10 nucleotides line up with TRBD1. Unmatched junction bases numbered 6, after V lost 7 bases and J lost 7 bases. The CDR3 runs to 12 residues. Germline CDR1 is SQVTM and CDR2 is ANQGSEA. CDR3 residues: CSGRTGGFEAFF. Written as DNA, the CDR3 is TGCAGCGGGAGGACAGGGGGATTTGAAGCTTTCTTT.

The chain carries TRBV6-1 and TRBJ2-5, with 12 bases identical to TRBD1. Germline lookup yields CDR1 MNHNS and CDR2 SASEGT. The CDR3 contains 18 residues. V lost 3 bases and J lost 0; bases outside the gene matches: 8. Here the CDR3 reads CASSDRDRGRRYQETQYF. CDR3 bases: TGTGCCAGCAGTGATAGGGACAGGGGGCGCCGGTACCAAGAGACCCAGTACTTC.

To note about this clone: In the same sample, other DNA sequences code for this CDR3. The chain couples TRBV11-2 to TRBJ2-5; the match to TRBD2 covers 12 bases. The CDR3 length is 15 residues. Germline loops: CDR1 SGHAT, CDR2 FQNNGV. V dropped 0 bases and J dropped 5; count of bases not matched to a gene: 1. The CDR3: CASSLELAGGETQYF. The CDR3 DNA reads TGTGCCAGCAGCTTAGAGCTAGCGGGAGGGGAGACCCAGTACTTC.